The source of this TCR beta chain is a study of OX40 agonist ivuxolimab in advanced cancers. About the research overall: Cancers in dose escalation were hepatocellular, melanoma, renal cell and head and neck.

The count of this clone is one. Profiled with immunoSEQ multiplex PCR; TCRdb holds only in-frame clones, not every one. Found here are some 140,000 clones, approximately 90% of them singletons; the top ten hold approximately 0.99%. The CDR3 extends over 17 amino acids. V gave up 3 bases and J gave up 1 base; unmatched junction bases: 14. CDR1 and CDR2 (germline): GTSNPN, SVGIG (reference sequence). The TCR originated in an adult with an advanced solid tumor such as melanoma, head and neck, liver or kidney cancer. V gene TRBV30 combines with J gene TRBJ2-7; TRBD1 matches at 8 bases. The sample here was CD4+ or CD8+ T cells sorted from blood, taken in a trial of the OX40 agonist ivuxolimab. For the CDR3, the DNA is TGTGCCTGGAGCGATCAGGGGGCCAGGCGGGGATCCTACGAGCAGTACTTC. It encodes CAWSDQGARRGSYEQYF.